The 22 T cell receptor beta chains below come from one sample, sequenced in a study of early T cells in non-severe SARS-CoV-2 infection. TCRdb called the 5' RACE reads again in MiXCR, with one record for every CDR3 protein. The sample lists around 94,000 distinct CDR3 sequences, 10% to 15% occurring once. Sequencing input: whole blood. These receptor sequences come from an adult who was a healthcare worker with PCR-confirmed SARS-CoV-2 infection or an uninfected control (not recorded which).

The CDR3 DNA follows: TGCAGCAGCGGGACTGCCATAGAGGGGACCCAGTACTTC. Its translation: CSSGTAIEGTQYF. The genes are TRBV29-1 and TRBJ2-5; TRBD2 matches 7 bases. The CDR3 consists of 13 residues. Germline-derived CDR1 and CDR2 are SQVTM and ANQGSEA. The J segment lost 7 bases and the V segment lost 8 bases, leaving 13 bases of the junction unmatched.

This clonotype was found a few times. The V call is TRBV7-2, the J call TRBJ2-7, with D maybe TRBD1 (6 bases). Between the trimmed V and J ends, which lost 0 bases and 0 bases, there was a span of 12 bases. The CDR3 loop spans 16 amino acids. Germline V gives CDR1 SGHTA, CDR2 FQGNSA. As DNA, the CDR3 is TGTGCCAGCAGCTTAGCGGCGACAGGCTACTCCTACGAGCAGTACTTC. It translates to CASSLAATGYSYEQYF.

A single count supports this clonotype. The genes are TRBV28 and TRBJ2-3; a possible D gene is TRBD2 (5 bases). Germline CDR1 MDHEN, CDR2 SYDVKM. This CDR3 has 11 residues. With 8 bases removed from V and 8 bases from J, the gap between germline ends came to 11 bases. The CDR3 reads CASRRSGTQYF. As DNA, the CDR3 is TGTGCCAGCCGGAGGAGCGGTACGCAGTATTTT.

V is TRBV10-3 and J is TRBJ2-3, with D perhaps given as TRBD1 or TRBD2 (5 bases each). The germline V and J ends were trimmed by 4 bases and 4 bases, with 18 bases remaining between them. Germline V gene lookup returns CDR1 ENHRY and CDR2 SYGVKD. This CDR3 is built from 16 residues. The CDR3 sequence: CAISGTRDLGADTQYF. DNA of the CDR3: TGTGCCATCAGTGGTACCCGGGACCTGGGGGCAGATACGCAGTATTTT.

This clonotype was picked up many times. DNA of the CDR3: TGTGCCAGCAGTAACGGGAGGGGAGCTTTCTTT. Encoded protein: CASSNGRGAFF. The rearrangement links TRBV12-3 or TRBV12-4 to TRBJ1-1; TRBD1 might be the D (5 bases). The CDR3 totals 11 residues. Deletions cut 5 bases from V and 10 bases from J, with 11 bases between.

The chain employs TRBV20-1 and TRBJ2-1, with a weak D call TRBD2 (6 bases). This CDR3 has 12 amino acids. Germline lookup yields CDR1 DFQATT and CDR2 SNEGSKA (reference sequence). V gave up 2 bases and J gave up 10 bases, with 12 bases separating them. The CDR3 spells CSARSTSTEQFF. DNA for the CDR3: TGCAGTGCTAGAAGTACTAGCACCGAGCAGTTCTTC.

V is TRBV7-6 and J is TRBJ2-1; 11 nucleotides align to TRBD2. In germline, CDR1 is SGHVS, CDR2 FNYEAQ. CDR3 length equals 15 residues. Germline trimming cut 5 bases from V and 7 bases from J; bases unmatched to any gene: 7. The CDR3 DNA reads as TGTGCCAGCAGCCCGTTTAGCGGGAGGGCAAATGAGCAGTTCTTC. Amino acid sequence: CASSPFSGRANEQFF.

This clonotype came up a few times. The CDR3 nucleotides are TGTGCCAGTAGTATAGATCCAGGCGGGAGGGTGTTCTTC. It codes for CASSIDPGGRVFF. The chain carries TRBV19 and TRBJ2-1, with TRBD2 matching over 9 bases. The germline CDR1 and CDR2 sequences are LNHDA and SQIVND (reference sequence). The CDR3 extends over 13 amino acids. With V trimmed by 0 bases and J by 15 bases, 6 bases remained unmatched. The full variable domain, its missing parts supplied by reference TRBV19 and TRBJ2-1, is DGGITQSPKYLFRKEGQNVTLSCEQNLNHDAMYWYRQDPGQGLRLIYYSQIVNDFQKGDIAEGYSVSREKKESFPLTVTSAQKNPTAFYLCASSIDPGGRVFFGPGTRLTVL.

The chain recombines TRBV27 with TRBJ2-1, with D possibly matching TRBD2 (5 bases). Germline V lookup: CDR1 MNHEY, CDR2 SMNVEV (reference sequence). Between the trimmed V and J ends, which lost 6 bases and 0 bases, there was a span of 9 bases. The CDR3 spans 14 residues. CDR3 sequence: CASRWRASYNEQFF. The CDR3 DNA sequence: TGTGCCAGCAGGTGGCGGGCCTCCTACAATGAGCAGTTCTTC.

This clonotype was observed at least ten times. V is TRBV20-1 and J is TRBJ1-1; 7 positions match TRBD1. CDR1 and CDR2 from the germline V gene are DFQATT and SNEGSKA (reference sequence). The CDR3 contains 14 residues. Trimming removed 2 bases from V and 5 bases from J; junction bases left unmatched: 8. This CDR3 reads CSARLGGGSTEAFF. CDR3 nucleotides: TGCAGTGCTAGACTAGGGGGCGGCTCAACTGAAGCTTTCTTT.

There are many counts of this clonotype. This chain links TRBV7-9 with TRBJ1-1; TRBD1 might be the D (6 bases). Trimming pared 1 base from V and 0 bases from J, leaving 12 bases between. The CDR3 runs 16 residues. Germline V gives CDR1 SEHNR, CDR2 FQNEAQ (reference sequence). CDR3: CASSLVGGRLNTEAFF. CDR3 in DNA: TGTGCCAGCAGCTTAGTCGGGGGCCGATTGAACACTGAAGCTTTCTTT.

This clonotype appeared many times. This sequence joins TRBV7-9 and TRBJ1-6, with a weak D call TRBD1 (6 bases). This CDR3 has 15 residues. Germline CDR1 and CDR2: SEHNR and FQNEAQ (reference sequence). The V end lost 5 bases, the J end lost 5 bases, and 13 bases lay between the germline ends. In nucleotides, the CDR3 is TGTGCCAGCAGCGCCACGACAGGCGATAATTCACCCCTCCACTTT. Amino acids: CASSATTGDNSPLHF.

This chain uses TRBV20-1 with TRBJ1-3, with D maybe TRBD1 (5 bases). Between the trimmed V and J ends, which lost 4 bases and 4 bases, there was a span of 14 bases. Germline loops: CDR1 DFQATT, CDR2 SNEGSKA (reference sequence). CDR3 length: 14 amino acids. The CDR3 here is CSATPTAKGNTIYF. The CDR3 DNA sequence: TGCAGTGCTACCCCGACAGCGAAGGGAAACACCATATATTTT.

The rearrangement joins TRBV20-1 to TRBJ2-3, with D maybe TRBD2 (5 bases). This CDR3 comprises 14 residues. The germline V gene has CDR1 DFQATT and CDR2 SNEGSKA (reference sequence). Between the trimmed V and J ends, which lost 6 bases and 4 bases, there was a span of 17 bases. The CDR3 reads CSAGRGRVADTQYF. CDR3 nucleotides: TGCAGTGCGGGTAGAGGGCGGGTTGCAGATACGCAGTATTTT.

This clonotype was observed at least ten times. The rearrangement uses TRBV9 and TRBJ2-3; 7 nucleotides line up with TRBD2. Losses at the gene ends were 2 bases for V and 4 bases for J; bases not matched to a gene: 4. Germline V lookup: CDR1 SGDLS, CDR2 YYNGEE. The CDR3 length is 14 residues. CDR3 bases: TGTGCCAGCAGCGTCGGGGGGTCGGCAGATACGCAGTATTTT. It translates to CASSVGGSADTQYF.

The sample holds a few counts of this clonotype. This chain joins TRBV20-1 and TRBJ1-6; D is possibly TRBD1 (5 bases). The CDR3 runs 13 residues. Germline V gene data show CDR1 as DFQATT and CDR2 as SNEGSKA (reference sequence). V lost 7 bases and J lost 7, with 14 bases in between. In DNA, the CDR3 is TGCAGTGGGGACGGGGGACGCAATTCACCCCTCCACTTT. This codes for CSGDGGRNSPLHF.

This clonotype was recorded at least ten times. The chain combines TRBV3-1 with TRBJ1-5, with 7 bases that match TRBD1. The CDR3 sequence is 13 residues long. CDR1 is LGHDT, CDR2 YNNKEL, per germline (reference sequence). After removal of 5 bases from V and 4 bases from J, the junction contained 2 bases not matched to a gene. The CDR3 region is CASSMGQNQPQHF. The CDR3 region has the DNA TGTGCCAGCAGCATGGGACAGAATCAGCCCCAGCATTTT.

The rearrangement joins TRBV10-2 to TRBJ1-1, with D hard to call. CDR3 length: 15 amino acids. Germline V lookup: CDR1 WSHSY, CDR2 SAAADI. V gave up 4 bases and J gave up 1 base, with 13 bases separating them. The CDR3 DNA sequence: TGCGCCAGCAGTGTTTGGCTTGGGGAGAACACTGAAGCTTTCTTT. Protein sequence: CASSVWLGENTEAFF.

This clonotype has only a few counts. The CDR3 coding sequence is TGCAGTGCTCAGAAACTACAGGGGGCCTCCTACAATGAGCAGTTCTTC. This encodes CSAQKLQGASYNEQFF. The chain combines TRBV20-1 with TRBJ2-1; 9 bases agree with TRBD1. The CDR3 is 16 amino acids. Per germline, CDR1 DFQATT and CDR2 SNEGSKA (reference sequence). Germline trimming cut 5 bases from V and 0 bases from J; bases unmatched to any gene: 8.

This clonotype was seen more than once but under ten times. The V gene is TRBV20-1, the J gene TRBJ1-1; TRBD1 is a possible D gene (6 bases). V shed 3 bases and J shed 1 base, with 15 bases lying between them. The germline gives CDR1 DFQATT, CDR2 SNEGSKA (reference sequence). The CDR3 runs to 15 residues. CDR3 loop: CSASPEGDPNTEAFF. The CDR3 DNA follows: TGCAGTGCTAGTCCCGAGGGGGACCCGAACACTGAAGCTTTCTTT.

This chain connects TRBV2 to TRBJ1-2; 7 positions match TRBD1. The CDR3 covers 14 residues. Germline V CDR1 and CDR2: SNHLY, FYNNEI. Unmatched junction bases numbered 7, after V lost 1 base and J lost 8 bases. CDR3 sequence reads: CASSEGRGYQGYTF. The CDR3 DNA reads as TGTGCCAGCAGTGAAGGCAGGGGGTATCAAGGCTACACCTTC.

This clonotype was recorded many times. The gene calls are TRBV12-3 or TRBV12-4 and TRBJ2-6; D gene uncertain. Trimming pared 1 base from V and 0 bases from J, leaving 4 bases between. The CDR3 has 15 residues. In DNA form, the CDR3 reads TGTGCCAGCAGTTTAGACCTCTCTGGGGCCAACGTCCTGACTTTC. Protein product: CASSLDLSGANVLTF.